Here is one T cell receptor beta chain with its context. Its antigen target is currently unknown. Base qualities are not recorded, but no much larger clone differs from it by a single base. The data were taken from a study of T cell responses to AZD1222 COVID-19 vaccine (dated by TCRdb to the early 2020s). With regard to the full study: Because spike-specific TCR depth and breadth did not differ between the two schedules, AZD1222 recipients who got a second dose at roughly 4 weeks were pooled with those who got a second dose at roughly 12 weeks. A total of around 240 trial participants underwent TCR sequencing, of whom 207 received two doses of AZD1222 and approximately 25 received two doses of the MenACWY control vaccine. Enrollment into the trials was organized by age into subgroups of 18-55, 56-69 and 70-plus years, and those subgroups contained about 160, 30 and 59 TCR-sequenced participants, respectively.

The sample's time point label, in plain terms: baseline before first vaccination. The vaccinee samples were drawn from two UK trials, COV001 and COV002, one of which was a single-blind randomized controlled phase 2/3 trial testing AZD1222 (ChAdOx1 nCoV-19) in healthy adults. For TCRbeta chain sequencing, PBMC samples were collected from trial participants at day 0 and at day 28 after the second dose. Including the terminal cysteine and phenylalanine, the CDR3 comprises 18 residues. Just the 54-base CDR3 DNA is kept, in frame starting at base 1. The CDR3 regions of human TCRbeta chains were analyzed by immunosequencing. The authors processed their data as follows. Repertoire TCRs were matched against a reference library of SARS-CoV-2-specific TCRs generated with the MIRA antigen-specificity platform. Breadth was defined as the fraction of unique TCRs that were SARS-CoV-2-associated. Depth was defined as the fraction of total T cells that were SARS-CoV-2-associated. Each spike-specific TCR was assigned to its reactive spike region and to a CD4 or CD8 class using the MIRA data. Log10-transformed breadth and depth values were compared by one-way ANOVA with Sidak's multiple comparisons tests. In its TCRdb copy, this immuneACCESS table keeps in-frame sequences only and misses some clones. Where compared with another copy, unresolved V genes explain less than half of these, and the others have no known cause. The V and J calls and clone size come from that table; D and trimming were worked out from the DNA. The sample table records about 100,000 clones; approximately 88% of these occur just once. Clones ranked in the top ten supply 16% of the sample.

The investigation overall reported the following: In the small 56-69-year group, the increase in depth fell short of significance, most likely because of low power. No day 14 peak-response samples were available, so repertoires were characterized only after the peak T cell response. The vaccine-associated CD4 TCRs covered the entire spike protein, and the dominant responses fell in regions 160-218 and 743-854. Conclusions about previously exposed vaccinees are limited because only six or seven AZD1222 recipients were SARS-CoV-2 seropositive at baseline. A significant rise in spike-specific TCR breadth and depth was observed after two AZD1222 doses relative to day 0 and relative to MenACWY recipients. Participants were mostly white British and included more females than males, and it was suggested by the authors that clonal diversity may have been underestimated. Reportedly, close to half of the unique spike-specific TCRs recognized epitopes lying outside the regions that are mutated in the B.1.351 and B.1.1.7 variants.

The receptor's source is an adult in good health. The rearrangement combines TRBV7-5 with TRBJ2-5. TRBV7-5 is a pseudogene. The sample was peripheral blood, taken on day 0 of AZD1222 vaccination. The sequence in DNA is TGTGTCAGAAGCCGTTGTAAGGAACTACCGGACTGGGGGGAGACCCAGTACTTC. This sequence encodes CVRSRCKELPDWGETQYF.